This T cell receptor (beta chain) was sequenced for a study of cytomegalovirus exposure and HLA in healthy donors. Regarding the study as a whole: In a later analysis, at a false discovery rate of 0.05, some 15,000 TCR beta sequences were associated with HLA alleles.

A multiplex PCR was run with 60 Vbeta primers and 13 Jbeta primers. Sequencing used immunoSEQ multiplex PCR; TCRdb keeps in-frame clones, though not all of them. The sample lists about 150,000 clones, approximately 74% occurring once. This clone was seen a handful of times. Antigen specificity is unknown. V was clipped by 0 bases and J by 3 bases, with 14 bases between them. The germline V gene encodes CDR1 SGDLS and CDR2 YYNGEE. The CDR3 spans 16 residues. The sequence was obtained from a man younger than 35 in good health and CMV-seronegative. The chain is built from TRBV9 and TRBJ2-3, with D tentatively TRBD1 (5 bases). The sequencing sample was made of PBMCs. CDR3 bases: TGTGCCAGCAGCGTAGAGCCAGGGATTGATACAGATACGCAGTATTTT. This encodes CASSVEPGIDTDTQYF.